This T cell receptor beta chain is from a study of T cell repertoires in cytomegalovirus infection. Looking at the study overall: Recently identified HLA-C-restricted CMV epitopes were used, and well-studied HLA-B-restricted CMV epitopes were used as well. TCR beta signatures that were public indicated CMV infection and matching HLA type.

TCRdb called the reads again in MiXCR, with one record for every CDR3 protein. This table has tens of thousands of distinct CDR3 sequences, more than 20% appearing once. The study's findings and limits: It was HLA-C-restricted CMV-specific TCR beta clonotypes that dominated the response ex vivo. Carriers of CMV plus the relevant HLA were identified by cumulative public TCR beta family frequency.

Many counts were recorded for this clonotype. Its antigen is as yet unknown. V was pared by 2 bases and J by 2 bases, with 6 bases of the junction left unmatched. The CDR3 has 17 residues. The germline V gene encodes CDR1 SGHAT and CDR2 FQNNGV. This chain connects TRBV11-2 to TRBJ2-1; TRBD1 agrees at 10 bases. This TCR was recovered from a human donor in good health (CMV status not recorded). Some clones in this sample may be carry-over from other donors' samples. This specimen consisted of CD8+ T cells from cultured PBMCs, obtained from culture after CMV antigen stimulation. CDR3: CASSLRPGQGTYNEQFF. The CDR3 DNA reads TGTGCCAGCAGCTTACGCCCGGGACAGGGGACCTACAATGAGCAGTTCTTC.